The 2 T cell receptor beta chains in this list originate from one sample, sequenced in a study of T cells in Graves' hyperthyroidism and ophthalmopathy. Amplified regions were TCR beta CDR3 sequences from RNA transcripts. The TCR CDR3 first-round RT-PCR relied on the HTBI primer set. In TCRdb, the multiplex PCR reads were re-called with MiXCR into one record per CDR3 protein. The table has approximately 600,000 distinct CDR3 sequences, around 13% seen once. The sample comprised blood. These receptors were taken from a woman aged 25 to 45 with Graves' hyperthyroidism that later progressed to Graves' ophthalmopathy.

This clonotype was detected ten times or more. The V call is TRBV7-3, the J call TRBJ2-1, with 13 bases that match TRBD2. Germline loops: CDR1 SGHTA, CDR2 FQGTGA. This CDR3 comprises 15 residues. The V and J ends lost 5 bases and 8 bases, in that order; junction bases with no gene match: 6. DNA for the CDR3: TGTGCCAGCAGCCTCGGACTAGCGGGAGTTGATGAGCAGTTCTTC. Its protein product is CASSLGLAGVDEQFF.

This clonotype showed up just a few times. The chain has TRBV7-9 and TRBJ2-3, with 7 bases aligning to TRBD2. The CDR3 consists of 16 residues. Per the germline V gene, CDR1 is SEHNR and CDR2 is FQNEAQ (reference sequence). The V gene end was trimmed by 5 bases and the J gene end by 1 base; junction bases not matched to a gene: 9. The CDR3 spells CASSPAGSGGTDTQYF. CDR3 DNA sequence: TGTGCCAGCAGCCCCGCAGGCAGCGGGGGCACAGATACGCAGTATTTT.